Listed here is a single T cell receptor (beta chain). The data were obtained in a study of OX40 agonist ivuxolimab in advanced cancers. Sequenced by immunoSEQ multiplex PCR; TCRdb stores in-frame clones only, minus some. The sample carries 60,000 to 70,000 clones, more than 75% recorded once. The receptor was isolated from an adult with an advanced solid tumor such as melanoma, head and neck, liver or kidney cancer. Sequenced here: CD4+ or CD8+ T cells sorted from blood, sampled in a trial of the OX40 agonist ivuxolimab.

CDR3 nucleotide sequence: TGTGCCAGCAGCTTTCAGCTGAGCGAGCAGTACTTC. As protein: CASSFQLSEQYF. J is TRBJ2-7 and V is TRBV5-6; D remains unclear. Germline V gives CDR1 SGHDT, CDR2 YYEEEE. V lost 2 bases, J lost 6 bases, and 9 bases lay in between. This CDR3 region has 12 residues.